One sample yielded the 30 T cell receptor beta chains listed below, sequenced in a study of cytomegalovirus exposure and HLA in healthy donors. Primers for the PCR totalled 60 Vbeta and 13 Jbeta. Clones were read by immunoSEQ multiplex PCR, and TCRdb kept only the in-frame ones, dropping some. The table shows 50,000 to 65,000 clones, with more than 70% occurring only once. Sequenced sample: PBMCs. These receptor sequences come from a woman in her twenties or thirties in good health and CMV-seronegative.

The chain links TRBV5-6 to TRBJ1-1; weak D call: TRBD1 (6 bases). With 2 bases removed from V and 3 bases from J, the gap between germline ends came to 11 bases. Germline lookup yields CDR1 SGHDT and CDR2 YYEEEE. CDR3 size: 14 residues. The CDR3 DNA reads TGTGCCAGCAGCTTCAGGGGCGGAGACACTGAAGCTTTCTTT. Translated: CASSFRGGDTEAFF.

This clone turned up a few times. The rearrangement uses TRBV20-1 and TRBJ2-5; no firm D call. V lost 3 bases and J 2 bases, leaving 4 bases between the germline ends. The germline gives CDR1 DFQATT, CDR2 SNEGSKA (reference sequence). CDR3 length: 11 residues. CDR3 coding DNA: TGCAGTGCTAGCGCGCAAGAGACCCAGTACTTC. Translated, it gives CSASAQETQYF.

This chain links TRBV12-5 with TRBJ2-1, with D perhaps TRBD1 (6 bases). The CDR3 has 12 residues. Trimming removed 5 bases from V and 7 bases from J, with 9 bases in between. Germline loops: CDR1 LGHNT, CDR2 FRNRAP. CDR3 region: CASGLQGNEQFF. CDR3 bases: TGTGCTAGTGGTCTACAGGGTAATGAGCAGTTCTTC. The full variable domain, completed using reference TRBV12-5 and TRBJ2-1, is DARVTQTPRHKVTEMGQEVTMRCQPILGHNTVFWYRQTMMQGLELLAYFRNRAPLDDSGMPKDRFSAEMPDATLATLKIQPSEPRDSAVYFCASGLQGNEQFFGPGTRLTVL.

This chain connects TRBV5-4 to TRBJ2-2, with D possibly matching TRBD1 (5 bases). Germline CDR1 SGHNT, CDR2 YYREEE (reference sequence). There are 17 residues in the CDR3. The ends were cut back, 2 bases at V and 4 bases at J, with 18 bases in the middle. CDR3 region: CASSLGLVTGRTGELFF. The CDR3 coding sequence is TGTGCCAGCAGCTTAGGGTTAGTTACAGGCCGCACCGGGGAGCTGTTTTTT.

V gene TRBV2 combines with J gene TRBJ2-6, with 8 bases matching TRBD1. CDR1 is SNHLY, CDR2 FYNNEI, per germline. The CDR3 length is 17 residues. V gave up 1 base and J gave up 0 bases; unmatched junction bases: 2. The chain's CDR3 is CASSEGTGNSGANVLTF. The CDR3 bases are TGTGCCAGCAGTGAAGGGACAGGGAACTCTGGGGCCAACGTCCTGACTTTC.

V is TRBV13 and J is TRBJ2-2, with 10 bases fitting TRBD2. This CDR3 contains 17 residues. Germline CDR1 reads PRHDT; CDR2 reads FYEKMQ (reference sequence). With 5 bases clipped from V and 0 bases from J, the junction kept 6 bases outside the gene matches. In DNA, the CDR3 is TGTGCCAGCAGCAATTTAGCGGGGGGTGCGAACACCGGGGAGCTGTTTTTT. Translation: CASSNLAGGANTGELFF.

The chain has TRBV11-2 and TRBJ2-1; 7 nucleotides align to TRBD1. The CDR3 covers 17 residues. Germline CDR1 reads SGHAT; CDR2 reads FQNNGV. J was trimmed by 2 bases and V by 0 bases; bases with no gene match: 7. As DNA, the CDR3 is TGTGCCAGCAGCTTAGATCGACAGGGAAAACCCTACAATGAGCAGTTCTTC. Its translation: CASSLDRQGKPYNEQFF.

This chain connects TRBV7-8 to TRBJ2-2, with D possibly being TRBD1 (6 bases). Deletions cut 4 bases from V and 1 base from J, with 10 bases between. The germline gives CDR1 SGHVS, CDR2 FQNEAQ. The CDR3 spans 15 residues. The CDR3 DNA is TGTGCCAGCAGCTCAGGGGTCCAGAACACCGGGGAGCTGTTTTTT. It codes for CASSSGVQNTGELFF. The whole variable domain, remainder taken from reference TRBV7-8 and TRBJ2-2, is GAGVSQSPRYKVAKRGQDVALRCDPISGHVSLFWYQQALGQGPEFLTYFQNEAQLDKSGLPSDRFFAERPEGSVSTLKIQRTQQEDSAVYLCASSSGVQNTGELFFGEGSRLTVL.

This clone was observed once. The rearrangement links TRBV6-6 to TRBJ1-4, with 10 bases lining up with TRBD1. The CDR3 is 14 residues long. V lost 10 bases and J lost 2; bases outside the gene matches: 4. The V gene's germline CDR1 is MNHNY and CDR2 SVGAGI (reference sequence). The CDR3 reads CATGQGGTNEKLFF. In nucleotides, the CDR3 is TGTGCCACCGGACAGGGGGGTACTAATGAAAAACTGTTTTTT.

The V and J genes are TRBV4-3 and TRBJ1-1, with 10 positions matching TRBD1. J lost 6 bases, V lost 4 bases, and 8 bases had no gene match. Germline loops: CDR1 LGHNA, CDR2 YSLEER. This CDR3 has 15 amino acids. In DNA form, the CDR3 reads TGCGCCAGCAGCCGACACGACAGGGGGCGGGCTGAAGCTTTCTTT. Translation: CASSRHDRGRAEAFF.

CDR3 protein: CASTRTDRGVEQYF. DNA for the CDR3: TGTGCCAGCACCCGGACGGATCGCGGGGTCGAGCAGTACTTC. V usage is TRBV28 and J usage is TRBJ2-7, with D possibly matching TRBD2 (6 bases). Germline V lookup: CDR1 MDHEN, CDR2 SYDVKM. V was cut by 7 bases and J by 6 bases, with 19 bases left in between. The CDR3 has 14 residues. Looking up the rest from reference TRBV28 and TRBJ2-7 gives the full variable domain: DVKVTQSSRYLVKRTGEKVFLECVQDMDHENMFWYRQDPGLGLRLIYFSYDVKMKEKGDIPEGYSVSREKKERFSLILESASTNQTSMYLCASTRTDRGVEQYFGPGTRLTVT.

This clone was observed a handful of times. This chain connects TRBV6-5 to TRBJ1-2, with D possibly matching TRBD1 (5 bases). This CDR3 comprises 14 residues. V lost 6 bases and J 0 bases, leaving 11 bases between the germline ends. CDR1 and CDR2 (germline): MNHEY, SVGAGI. The CDR3 loop reads CASRNLGANYGYTF. The CDR3 nucleotides read TGTGCCAGCAGAAATTTAGGGGCTAACTATGGCTACACCTTC.

This clone was observed a few times. The chain couples TRBV7-2 to TRBJ1-5; TRBD1 might be the D (6 bases). CDR1 SGHTA and CDR2 FQGNSA come from the germline V gene. This CDR3 region has 13 residues. Trimming cost V 2 bases and J 8 bases, with 10 bases left between them. The CDR3 sequence is CASSLTSGEPQHF. CDR3 coding DNA: TGTGCCAGCAGCTTAACATCAGGGGAGCCCCAGCATTTT.

The gene calls are TRBV5-1 and TRBJ2-3; TRBD2 matches 11 bases. Germline V gene lookup returns CDR1 SGHRS and CDR2 YFSETQ. This CDR3 region has 17 residues. V shed 5 bases and J 8 bases; nucleotides not matched to a gene: 16. CDR3 sequence (DNA): TGCGCCAGCAGGCCCACGGGGACTAGCGGTATCGGGGGTACGCAGTATTTT. As protein: CASRPTGTSGIGGTQYF.

This clone showed up just once. This sequence joins TRBV19 and TRBJ2-5, with 8 bases fitting TRBD1. The CDR3 totals 13 residues. Germline V gene data show CDR1 as LNHDA and CDR2 as SQIVND (reference sequence). V shed 7 bases and J 5 bases; nucleotides not matched to a gene: 6. The CDR3 DNA follows: TGTGCCAGTACCCAGGGGGCCGGGGAGACCCAGTACTTC. As protein: CASTQGAGETQYF.

The CDR3 loop reads CASSAASGRPREQFF. CDR3 sequence (DNA): TGTGCCAGCAGTGCGGCAAGCGGGAGGCCCAGGGAGCAGTTCTTC. The chain joins TRBV6-4 to TRBJ2-1; 9 positions agree with TRBD2. J gave up 10 bases and V 4 bases, and 11 bases lay outside the gene matches. The CDR3 runs to 15 residues. Germline CDR1 reads MRHNA; CDR2 reads SNTAGT.

A few counts support this clone. The chain carries TRBV5-6 and TRBJ2-3; TRBD1 aligns across 7 bases. Germline V gene lookup returns CDR1 SGHDT and CDR2 YYEEEE. CDR3 length: 14 residues. V gave up 9 bases and J gave up 3 bases; unmatched junction bases: 10. This CDR3 is CATRGQKVTDTQYF. CDR3 in DNA: TGTGCCACCCGGGGACAGAAGGTAACAGATACGCAGTATTTT.

The J gene is TRBJ2-2, the V gene TRBV18; D possibly corresponds to TRBD1 (5 bases). Germline CDR1 and CDR2: KGHSH and LQKENI. The CDR3 runs 13 residues. Trimming removed 1 base from V and 6 bases from J, with 6 bases in between. Written as DNA, the CDR3 is TGTGCCAGCTCACCACAAGGGGCCGGGGAGCTGTTTTTT. This sequence encodes CASSPQGAGELFF.

Points on this clone: The junction and the germline gene differ at one end; a read error may be behind it. The genes are TRBV6-1 and TRBJ1-2; no reliable D call. Germline V lookup: CDR1 MNHNS, CDR2 SASEGT. The CDR3 runs to 16 residues. The CDR3 DNA reads TGTGCCAGCAATGAATATTGGCTTACAGTTAACTATGGCTACACCTTC. This gives the protein CASNEYWLTVNYGYTF.

This chain connects TRBV6-1 to TRBJ1-1; 8 nucleotides agree with TRBD1. The CDR3 loop spans 13 amino acids. V lost 11 bases to trimming and J lost 5 bases; unmatched junction nucleotides: 10. Germline V CDR1 and CDR2: MNHNS, SASEGT. Here the CDR3 reads CAGRQGKGTEAFF. The CDR3 DNA reads TGTGCCGGTCGACAGGGGAAAGGAACTGAAGCTTTCTTT.

The chain has TRBV28 and TRBJ2-2, with no clear D. V was clipped by 4 bases and J by 1 base, with 7 bases between them. The CDR3 extends over 14 amino acids. The germline V gene encodes CDR1 MDHEN and CDR2 SYDVKM. The CDR3 here is CASSSPLNTGELFF. In DNA form, the CDR3 reads TGTGCCAGCAGTTCCCCACTGAACACCGGGGAGCTGTTTTTT. Full variable domain (remainder filled in from reference TRBV28 and TRBJ2-2): DVKVTQSSRYLVKRTGEKVFLECVQDMDHENMFWYRQDPGLGLRLIYFSYDVKMKEKGDIPEGYSVSREKKERFSLILESASTNQTSMYLCASSSPLNTGELFFGEGSRLTVL.

This sequence joins TRBV10-3 and TRBJ2-1; 11 nucleotides agree with TRBD2. V lost 7 bases, J lost 7 bases, and 9 bases stayed unmatched. The CDR3 consists of 15 residues. Germline-derived CDR1 and CDR2 are ENHRY and SYGVKD. CDR3 nucleotide sequence: TGTGCCATCAAATACGATAGCGGGGGGGGGAATGAGCAGTTCTTC. Its translation is CAIKYDSGGGNEQFF.

The chain employs TRBV5-1 and TRBJ1-1, with 8 bases lining up with TRBD1. V was clipped by 7 bases and J by 3 bases; unmatched bases: 2. CDR1 is SGHRS and CDR2 is YFSETQ in the germline V gene. The CDR3 has 12 amino acids. The CDR3, as DNA: TGCGCCAGCGGACAGGGTTACACTGAAGCTTTCTTT. It codes for CASGQGYTEAFF.

V usage is TRBV28 and J usage is TRBJ1-5, with 8 bases aligning to TRBD1. The junction had 11 bases not matched to a gene; V was cut back by 11 bases and J by 2 bases. Per the germline V gene, CDR1 is MDHEN and CDR2 is SYDVKM. The CDR3 runs to 15 residues. CDR3 amino acids: CAGASGGFGNQPQHF. CDR3 bases: TGTGCCGGAGCTTCAGGGGGCTTCGGCAATCAGCCCCAGCATTTT.

The chain joins TRBV9 to TRBJ1-6, with TRBD1 identical over 7 bases. Looked up from germline, CDR1 is SGDLS and CDR2 is YYNGEE. Germline trimming cut 3 bases from V and 4 bases from J; bases unmatched to any gene: 4. The CDR3 is made up of 15 amino acids. CDR3 sequence reads: CASSADRVYNSPLHF. CDR3 in DNA: TGTGCCAGCAGCGCAGACAGGGTGTATAATTCACCCCTCCACTTT.

This chain connects TRBV2 to TRBJ2-3, with a possible D match to TRBD2 (5 bases). The CDR3 spans 14 residues. Trimming pared 4 bases from V and 1 base from J, leaving 9 bases between. The germline gives CDR1 SNHLY, CDR2 FYNNEI. This CDR3 is CASSVGSGTDTQYF. The CDR3 coding sequence is TGTGCCAGCAGTGTTGGTAGCGGCACAGATACGCAGTATTTT.

This clone was seen more than once but under ten times. Other DNA variants within this sample encode the same CDR3. V gene TRBV19 combines with J gene TRBJ1-2; D is undetermined. The CDR3 loop spans 14 amino acids. Germline CDR1 reads LNHDA; CDR2 reads SQIVND (reference sequence). V was pared by 4 bases and J by 8 bases, with 17 bases between. The CDR3 reads CASSKEEAAYGYTF. The CDR3, as DNA: TGTGCCAGTAGTAAAGAAGAGGCGGCATACGGCTACACCTTC.

The chain links TRBV1 to TRBJ2-1; TRBD1 is the table's D call, not checked against the DNA. TRBV1 is shown as a pseudogene. CDR3 size: 15 residues. The CDR3 sequence: CTSSRDRVTGDEQFF. CDR3 DNA sequence: TGCACCAGCAGCAGAGACAGGGTGACGGGAGATGAGCAGTTCTTC.

This clone turned up a few times. The rearrangement links TRBV19 to TRBJ1-1; no definite D call. Trimming stripped 4 bases from V and 1 base from J, with 7 bases between. Germline values: CDR1 LNHDA, CDR2 SQIVND (reference sequence). The CDR3 extends over 13 amino acids. The chain's CDR3 is CASSTTGNTEAFF. Here the CDR3 DNA reads TGTGCCAGTAGTACGACGGGGAACACTGAAGCTTTCTTT.

This chain links TRBV27 with TRBJ1-5; D is unclear. Germline CDR1 is MNHEY and CDR2 is SMNVEV (reference sequence). The CDR3 length is 14 residues. V dropped 3 bases and J dropped 0 bases, with 6 bases sitting between them. The CDR3 reads CASSFINSNQPQHF. The CDR3 coding sequence is TGTGCCAGCAGTTTTATTAATAGCAATCAGCCCCAGCATTTT.